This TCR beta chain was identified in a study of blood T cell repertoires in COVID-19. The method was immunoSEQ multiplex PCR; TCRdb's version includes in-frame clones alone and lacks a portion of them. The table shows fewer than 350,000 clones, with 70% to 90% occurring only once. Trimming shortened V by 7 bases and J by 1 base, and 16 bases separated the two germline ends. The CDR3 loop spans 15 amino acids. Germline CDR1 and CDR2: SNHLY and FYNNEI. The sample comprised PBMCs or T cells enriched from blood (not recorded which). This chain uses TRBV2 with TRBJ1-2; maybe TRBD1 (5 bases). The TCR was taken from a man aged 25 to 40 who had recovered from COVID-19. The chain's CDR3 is CASIPGGGNNYGYTF. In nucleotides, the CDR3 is TGTGCCAGCATCCCCGGGGGGGGAAATAACTATGGCTACACCTTC.